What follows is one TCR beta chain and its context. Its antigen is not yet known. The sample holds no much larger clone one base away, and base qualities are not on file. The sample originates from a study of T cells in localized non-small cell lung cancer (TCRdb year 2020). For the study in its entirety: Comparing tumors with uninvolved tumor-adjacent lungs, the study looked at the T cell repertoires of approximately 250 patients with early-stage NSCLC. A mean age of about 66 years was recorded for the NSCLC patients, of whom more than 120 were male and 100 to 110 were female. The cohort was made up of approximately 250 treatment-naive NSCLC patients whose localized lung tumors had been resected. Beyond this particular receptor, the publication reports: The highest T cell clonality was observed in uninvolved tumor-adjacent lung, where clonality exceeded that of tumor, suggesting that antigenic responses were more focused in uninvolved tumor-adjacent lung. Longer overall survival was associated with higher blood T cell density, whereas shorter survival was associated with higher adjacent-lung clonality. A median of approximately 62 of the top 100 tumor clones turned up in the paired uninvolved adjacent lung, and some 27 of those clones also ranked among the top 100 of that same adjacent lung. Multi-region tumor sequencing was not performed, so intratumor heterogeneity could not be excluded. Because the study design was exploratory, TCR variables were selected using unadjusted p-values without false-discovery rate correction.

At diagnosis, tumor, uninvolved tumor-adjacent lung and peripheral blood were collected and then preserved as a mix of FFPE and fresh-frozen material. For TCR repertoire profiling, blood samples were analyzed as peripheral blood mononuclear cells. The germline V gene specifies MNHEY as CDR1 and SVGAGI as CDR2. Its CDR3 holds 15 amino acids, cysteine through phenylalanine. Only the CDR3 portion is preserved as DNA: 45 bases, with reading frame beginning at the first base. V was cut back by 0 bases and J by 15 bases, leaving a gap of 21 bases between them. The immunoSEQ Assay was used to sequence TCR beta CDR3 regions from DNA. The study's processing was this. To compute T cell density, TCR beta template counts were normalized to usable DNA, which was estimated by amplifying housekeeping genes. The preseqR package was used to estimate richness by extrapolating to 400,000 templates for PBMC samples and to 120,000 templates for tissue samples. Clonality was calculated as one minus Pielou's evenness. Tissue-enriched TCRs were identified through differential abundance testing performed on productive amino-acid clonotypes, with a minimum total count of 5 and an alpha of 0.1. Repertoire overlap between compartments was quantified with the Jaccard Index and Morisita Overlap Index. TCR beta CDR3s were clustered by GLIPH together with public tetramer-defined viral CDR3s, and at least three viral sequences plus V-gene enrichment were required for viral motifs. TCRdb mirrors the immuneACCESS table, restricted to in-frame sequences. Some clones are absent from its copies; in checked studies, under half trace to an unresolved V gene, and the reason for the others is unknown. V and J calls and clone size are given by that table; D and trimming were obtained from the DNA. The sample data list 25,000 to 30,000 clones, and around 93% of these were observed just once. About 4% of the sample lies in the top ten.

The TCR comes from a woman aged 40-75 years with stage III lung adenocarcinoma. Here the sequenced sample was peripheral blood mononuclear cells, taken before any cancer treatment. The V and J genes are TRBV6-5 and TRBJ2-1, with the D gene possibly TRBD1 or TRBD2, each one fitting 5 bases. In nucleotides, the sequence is TGTGCCAGCAGTTACTCGGTCCACGGGACCGCCGGGTGGTTCTTC. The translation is CASSYSVHGTAGWFF.